The rows below give T cell receptor beta chains drawn from one sample of a study of blood T cell repertoires in COVID-19. Libraries were prepared by immunoSEQ multiplex PCR; TCRdb keeps only in-frame clonotypes and omits some of them. The sample has 95,000 to 150,000 clones, about 79% seen once; the top ten hold 30% to 45%. The sample comprised peripheral blood. The receptor source for this set is a man aged 35 to 55 with active or convalescent COVID-19. Both conserved end residues are part of each CDR3. The order of the fields is clone size, J gene, V gene, D gene, CDR3 length, CDR3 DNA, CDR3 protein. A D gene is named only where the DNA matches it firmly. Only part of the rows carry a size: once, few, many, or a class if the clone is expanded.

size: NA; J: TRBJ1-1; V: TRBV20-1; D: NA; length: 10; DNA: TGCAGTGCTAGAGGGAGAGAAGCTTTCTTT; CDR3: CSARGREAFF
size: NA; J: TRBJ2-5; V: TRBV5-5; D: NA; length: 12; DNA: TGTGCCAGCAGCCCTCGGGGAGAGACCCAGTACTTC; CDR3: CASSPRGETQYF
size: NA; J: TRBJ2-5; V: TRBV6-2/TRBV6-3; D: NA; length: 13; DNA: TGTGCCAGCAGTTACTCTAGCGAAGAGACCCAGTACTTC; CDR3: CASSYSSEETQYF
size: NA; J: TRBJ2-7; V: TRBV4-3; D: NA; length: 15; DNA: TGCGCCAGCAGCCAAGATATAAGCGACTCCTACGAGCAGTACTTC; CDR3: CASSQDISDSYEQYF
size: NA; J: TRBJ2-1; V: TRBV4-1; D: TRBD2; length: 16; DNA: TGCGCCAGCAGCCTTTACCGAGCGGGAGACTACAATGAGCAGTTCTTC; CDR3: CASSLYRAGDYNEQFF
size: NA; J: TRBJ1-1; V: TRBV6-2/TRBV6-3; D: NA; length: 15; DNA: TGTGCCAGCAGTTACTCGAGTAGCCGGAGTGCCTTGGCTTTCTTT; CDR3: CASSYSSSRSALAFF
size: NA; J: TRBJ1-1; V: TRBV7-8; D: NA; length: 14; DNA: TGTGCCAGCAGCTTGGGACACCTAAACACTGAAGCTTTCTTT; CDR3: CASSLGHLNTEAFF
size: NA; J: TRBJ2-3; V: TRBV6-6; D: NA; length: 16; DNA: TGTGCCAGCAGTCGCGTCCAAGGGGTTAAAACAGATACGCAGTATTTT; CDR3: CASSRVQGVKTDTQYF
size: NA; J: TRBJ2-5; V: TRBV10-3; D: TRBD2; length: 16; DNA: TGTGCCATCAGTGAGCCCGGAGCGGGGGCCCAAGAGACCCAGTACTTC; CDR3: CAISEPGAGAQETQYF
size: NA; J: TRBJ1-3; V: TRBV5-1; D: NA; length: 15; DNA: TGCGCCAGCAGCTTGGGTCAACAGTCTGGAAACACCATATATTTT; CDR3: CASSLGQQSGNTIYF
size: NA; J: TRBJ2-4; V: TRBV9; D: TRBD1; length: 15; DNA: TGTGCCAGCAGCGTCGGGACAGAAGGCAAAAACATTCAGTACTTC; CDR3: CASSVGTEGKNIQYF
size: few; J: TRBJ1-5; V: TRBV6-5; D: NA; length: 12; DNA: TGTGCCAGCCCCGGGTACAATCAGCCCCAGCATTTT; CDR3: CASPGYNQPQHF